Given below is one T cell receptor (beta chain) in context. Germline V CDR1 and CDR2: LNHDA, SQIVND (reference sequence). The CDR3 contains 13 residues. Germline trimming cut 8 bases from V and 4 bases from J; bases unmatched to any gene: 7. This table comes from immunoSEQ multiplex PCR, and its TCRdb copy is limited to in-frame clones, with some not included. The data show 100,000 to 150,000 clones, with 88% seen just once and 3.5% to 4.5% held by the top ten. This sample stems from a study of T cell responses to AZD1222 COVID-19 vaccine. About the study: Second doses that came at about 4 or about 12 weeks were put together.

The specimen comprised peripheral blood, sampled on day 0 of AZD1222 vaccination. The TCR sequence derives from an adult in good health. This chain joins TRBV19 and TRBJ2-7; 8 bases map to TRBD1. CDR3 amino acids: CASSDRVNYEQYF. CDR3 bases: TGTGCCAGTTCGGACAGGGTGAATTACGAGCAGTACTTC.